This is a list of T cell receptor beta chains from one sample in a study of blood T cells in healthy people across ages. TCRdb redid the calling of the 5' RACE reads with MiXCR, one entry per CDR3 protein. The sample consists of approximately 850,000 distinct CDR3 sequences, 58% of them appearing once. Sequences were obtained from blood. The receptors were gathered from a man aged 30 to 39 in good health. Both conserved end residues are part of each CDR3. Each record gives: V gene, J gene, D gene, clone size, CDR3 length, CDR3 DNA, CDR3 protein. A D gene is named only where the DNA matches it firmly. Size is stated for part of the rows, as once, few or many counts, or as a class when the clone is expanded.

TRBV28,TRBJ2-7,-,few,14,TGTGCCAGCACACTGGGAGGTTCACGCTACGAGCAGTACTTC,CASTLGGSRYEQYF
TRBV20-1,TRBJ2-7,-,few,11,TGCAGTGCTAGAGCCCCTGACGAGCAGTACTTC,CSARAPDEQYF
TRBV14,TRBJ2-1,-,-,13,TGTGCCAGCCGGGGACCGAACTACAATGAGCAGTTCTTC,CASRGPNYNEQFF
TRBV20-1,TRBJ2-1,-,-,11,TGCAGTGCAGCTGGGTCCAATGAGCAGTTCTTC,CSAAGSNEQFF
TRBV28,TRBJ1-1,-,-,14,TGTGCCAGCAGCCCCGTCGGGGATGGCACTGAAGCTTTCTTT,CASSPVGDGTEAFF
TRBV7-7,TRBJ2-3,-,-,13,TGTGCCAGCAGCCGCGCCGGAGAGGATACGCAGTATTTT,CASSRAGEDTQYF
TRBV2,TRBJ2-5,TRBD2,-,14,TGTGCCATCGATGGTTCAGCGGGGCAAGAGACCCAGTACTTC,CAIDGSAGQETQYF
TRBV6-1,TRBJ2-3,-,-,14,TGTGCCAGCAGGACCGGGACCCTCACAGATACGCAGTATTTT,CASRTGTLTDTQYF
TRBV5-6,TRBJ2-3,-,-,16,TGTGCCAGCAGCCCCGGGGGATTAACTAGCACAGATACGCAGTATTTT,CASSPGGLTSTDTQYF
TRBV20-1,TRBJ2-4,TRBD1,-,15,TGCAGTGCTAGAGATCGAAGGACAGGGATCAAAGAGCAGTACTTC,CSARDRRTGIKEQYF
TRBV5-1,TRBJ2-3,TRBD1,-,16,TGCGCCAGCAGCTTGGAGGGACAGACTAGCACAGATACGCAGTATTTT,CASSLEGQTSTDTQYF
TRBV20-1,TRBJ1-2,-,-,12,TGCAGTGCTACCCCAAGTTCCTATGGCTACACCTTC,CSATPSSYGYTF
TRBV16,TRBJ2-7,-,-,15,TGTGCCAGCAGCCAATCTAAGTGGCGCTACTACGAGCAGTACTTC,CASSQSKWRYYEQYF
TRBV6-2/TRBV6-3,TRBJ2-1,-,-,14,TGTGCCAGCAGCCCAGCCCCAGGGTACGATGAGCAGTTCTTC,CASSPAPGYDEQFF
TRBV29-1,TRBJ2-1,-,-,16,TGCAGCGTTGAAGATCCCAGTTGGGGCTCCTACAATGAGCAGTTCTTC,CSVEDPSWGSYNEQFF
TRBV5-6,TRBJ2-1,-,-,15,TGTGCCAGCAGCTTGATGAGGTCTGGGTACAATGAGCAGTTCTTC,CASSLMRSGYNEQFF
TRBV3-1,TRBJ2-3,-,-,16,TGTGCCAGCAGCCAAGCGGGACCTATTAGCACAGGTACGCAGTATTTT,CASSQAGPISTGTQYF
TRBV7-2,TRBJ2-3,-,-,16,TGTGCCAGCAGCTCGAAAAAATCCTATAGCACAGATACGCAGTATTTT,CASSSKKSYSTDTQYF
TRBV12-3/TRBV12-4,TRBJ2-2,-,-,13,TGTGCCAGCAATAAAAGGAACACCGGGGAGCTGTTTTTT,CASNKRNTGELFF
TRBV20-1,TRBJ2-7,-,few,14,TGCAGTGCTAGAGAGGGGGGAAGCTCCTACGAGCAGTACTTC,CSAREGGSSYEQYF
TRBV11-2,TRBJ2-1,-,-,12,TGTGCCAGCAGCTTAGTGCGGGACATAAAGTTCTTC,CASSLVRDIKFF
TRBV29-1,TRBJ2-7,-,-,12,TGCAGCGTAGCATCGAGGCCCTACGAGCAGTACTTC,CSVASRPYEQYF
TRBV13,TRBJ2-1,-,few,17,TGTGCCAGCAGCTTAAGGAGGTTTCAAAGCTCCTACAATGAGCAGTTCTTC,CASSLRRFQSSYNEQFF
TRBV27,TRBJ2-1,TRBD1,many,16,TGTGCCAGCAGCCCCTCCGGGGGGACAGGGGGGAATGAGCAGTTCTTC,CASSPSGGTGGNEQFF
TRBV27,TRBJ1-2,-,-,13,TGTGCCAGCAGCCTCGCCCGGGGCTATGGCTACACCTTC,CASSLARGYGYTF
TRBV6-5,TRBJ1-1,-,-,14,TGTGCCAGCAGTTACTCGTTGAATCCGACTCGGGCTTTCTTT,CASSYSLNPTRAFF
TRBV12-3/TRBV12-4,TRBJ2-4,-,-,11,TGTGCCAGCAGTTGTGGAAAGGGTGCGTACTTC,CASSCGKGAYF